This TCR beta chain originates from a study of cytomegalovirus exposure and HLA in healthy donors. Study-wide findings and caveats: The study flagged roughly 150 TCR beta chains as cytomegalovirus-associated. Diagnosis of cytomegalovirus status made by the classifier reportedly showed high specificity and sensitivity. The finding came from a later analysis; first-cohort TCR clusters tended to co-occur in the roughly 110 validation repertoires. Specific recognition of CMV antigens was confirmed in vitro for a few chains (all CMV-associated).

As for this clone: What it recognizes is unknown.

V lost 3 bases to trimming and J lost 0 bases; unmatched junction nucleotides: 6. Germline values: CDR1 SNHLY, CDR2 FYNNEI. The CDR3 has 16 amino acids. This table comes from immunoSEQ multiplex PCR, and its TCRdb copy is limited to in-frame clones, with some not included. The sample contains 190,000 or so clones, approximately 83% of which appear only once. This sequence was found in a woman in her late teens or twenties in good health and CMV-seropositive. The J gene is TRBJ2-7, the V gene TRBV2; TRBD2 agrees at 9 bases. Sequenced input: PBMCs. The CDR3 bases are TGTGCCAGCAGTGACGTAGCGGGGGTATTCTCCTACGAGCAGTACTTC. This codes for CASSDVAGVFSYEQYF.